This T cell receptor beta chain was recovered during a study of cytomegalovirus exposure and HLA in healthy donors. General study points: The study designated 150 or so TCR beta chains cytomegalovirus-associated.

V lost 3 bases and J lost 1, with 12 bases in between. Germline V CDR1 and CDR2: MNHEY, SMNVEV (reference sequence). This CDR3 comprises 15 residues. In the PCR, 60 Vbeta and 13 Jbeta primers were used. Generated by immunoSEQ multiplex PCR, the TCRdb table keeps only in-frame clones and is missing some. Seen here are 130,000 to 150,000 clones, around 84% observed once, and the top ten hold less than 3.5%. To note about this clone: Its target is unknown.

The gene calls are TRBV27 and TRBJ2-5; D possibly corresponds to TRBD1 (7 bases). This TCR derives from a man between 40 and 49 years old in good health and CMV-seropositive. Sequenced input: PBMCs. The DNA of the CDR3 is TGTGCCAGCAGTTTGGGTCAGGGGGGCCAAGAGACCCAGTACTTC. Translation: CASSLGQGGQETQYF.